This TCR beta chain appears in the sequencing data of a study of Ad26.COV2.S vaccination and SARS-CoV-2 variants (dated by TCRdb to the early 2020s). Broadly, across the study: The specificity and breadth of SARS-CoV-2-reactive T cell receptors after Ad26.COV2.S vaccination were assessed by TCRbeta repertoire sequencing. The TCR-sequenced set comprised approximately 30 samples: roughly 19 Ad26.COV2.S vaccine recipients, 5 placebo recipients and 8 SARS-CoV-2 convalescent individuals.

In regard to this clone: Its antigen is still unknown. Nothing much larger sits one base from this clone, and base qualities are not available.

The full study reports these points: Non-spike TCR breadth was comparable between vaccine and placebo recipients, consistent with the vaccine containing only spike. According to the authors, total T cell responses may have been underestimated by the TCR breadth and depth analyses. Substantial breadth of spike-specific CD8+ and CD4+ T cell responses was reported after vaccination. Higher spike-specific TCR breadth was observed in Ad26.COV2.S recipients than in placebo recipients (P = 0.0014).

The meaning of the sample's time point label: individuals recovered from natural SARS-CoV-2 infection. The CDR3 runs 16 amino acids, cysteine and phenylalanine included. Solely the CDR3 DNA is kept, with 48 bases framed from the first base. V trim: 5 bases; J trim: 4 bases; unmatched bases: 10. According to the germline V gene, CDR1 reads SGHRS and CDR2 reads YFSETQ. The immunoSEQ Assay was used to sequence TCRbeta CDR3 regions. After extraction, genomic DNA underwent amplification by bias-controlled multiplex PCR, followed by high-throughput sequencing. The authors' analysis ran thus. To quantify the absolute abundance of every unique TCRbeta CDR3 region, sequences were collapsed and filtered. T cell fraction was estimated by normalization of TCRbeta template counts to usable DNA, with usable DNA being measured through amplification of reference genes present in all nucleated cells. Repertoire TCRs were annotated as SARS-CoV-2-specific when V gene, CDR3 amino acid sequence and J gene were exactly matched to a known reactive TCR set. The reference SARS-CoV-2 TCR set was obtained from MIRA and was filtered for enrichment in COVID-19-positive ImmuneCODE repertoires, whereby public or cross-reactive TCRs were removed. Using the MIRA antigens, annotated TCRs were further analysed by specific ORF or by position within an ORF. Depth was the summed frequency of annotated unique rearrangements, while breadth was defined as annotated unique rearrangements over total unique productive rearrangements. Two-sided Wilcoxon rank-sum tests were applied when comparing TCR breadth between groups. TCRdb took over this immuneACCESS table, retaining in-frame rearrangements with V and J assigned. Such tables are incomplete; in checked studies, under half of the missing clones stem from an unresolved V gene, and the remainder is unexplained. Clone size and the V and J calls come from that table; the DNA yielded D and trimming. Here the sample has around 100,000 clones; around 80% occur a single time. Around 16% of the sample goes to the ten largest clones.

The sequence derives from a human donor who had recovered from COVID-19. This material consisted of peripheral blood, taken after recovery from COVID-19. The chain links TRBV5-1 with TRBJ2-1; a stretch of 9 junction bases matches TRBD2. Here the CDR3 is given as CASSPSVSGGYNEQFF. The nucleotide sequence reads as follows: TGCGCCAGCAGTCCCTCCGTAAGCGGGGGGTACAATGAGCAGTTCTTC. The variable domain in full, with residues beyond the CDR3 obtained from the reference TRBV5-1 and TRBJ2-1 genes, is KAGVTQTPRYLIKTRGQQVTLSCSPISGHRSVSWYQQTPGQGLQFLFEYFSETQRNKGNFPGRFSGRQFSNSRSEMNVSTLELGDSALYLCASSPSVSGGYNEQFFGPGTRLTVL.